These 7 T cell receptor beta chains were sequenced from one sample in a study of T-cell memory formation after mild COVID-19. In TCRdb, the 5' RACE reads were re-called with MiXCR into one record per CDR3 protein. The table has around 340,000 distinct CDR3 sequences, over 13% seen once. The material sequenced was PBMCs or a T cell subset sorted from them (not recorded which). The source of these receptors is a man in his late teens or twenties who had mild COVID-19 (a few samples of this study predate the infection). Cell type and time point are not known.

This clonotype was observed a few times. The chain couples TRBV11-2 to TRBJ2-5; 7 nucleotides match TRBD2. Germline V lookup: CDR1 SGHAT, CDR2 FQNNGV. The CDR3 loop spans 14 amino acids. V was clipped by 5 bases and J by 4 bases; unmatched bases: 7. The CDR3 sequence: CASSPRAGRETQYF. DNA of the CDR3: TGTGCCAGCAGCCCCAGAGCGGGGCGAGAGACCCAGTACTTC.

In this sample, this clonotype turned up a few times. The chain employs TRBV18 and TRBJ2-7; D is undetermined. The CDR3 has 17 amino acids. V gave up 0 bases and J gave up 4 bases, with 19 bases separating them. CDR1 KGHSH and CDR2 LQKENI come from the germline V gene. This CDR3 reads CASSPPRSHDRAYEQYF. In nucleotides, the CDR3 is TGTGCCAGCTCACCACCGCGTTCTCACGACCGGGCGTACGAGCAGTACTTC. The whole variable domain, remainder taken from reference TRBV18 and TRBJ2-7, is NAGVMQNPRHLVRRRGQEARLRCSPMKGHSHVYWYRQLPEEGLKFMVYLQKENIIDESGMPKERFSAEFPKEGPSILRIQQVVRGDSAAYFCASSPPRSHDRAYEQYFGPGTRLTVT.

The chain has TRBV5-1 and TRBJ2-1; no definite D call. Trimming pared 4 bases from V and 10 bases from J, leaving 15 bases between. This CDR3 comprises 13 residues. CDR1 is SGHRS and CDR2 is YFSETQ in the germline V gene. The CDR3 coding sequence is TGCGCCAGCAGCCCGGTAGGTCTGGGGGAGCAGTTCTTC. Its protein product is CASSPVGLGEQFF.

This clonotype was seen repeatedly, ten times or more. This CDR3 reads CATSVHRGRSFYGYTF. CDR3 DNA sequence: TGTGCCACCAGTGTCCACAGGGGGCGAAGCTTCTATGGCTACACCTTC. The V and J genes are TRBV24-1 and TRBJ1-2; 9 bases match TRBD1. The junction had 10 bases not matched to a gene; V was cut back by 5 bases and J by 4 bases. CDR3 length: 16 amino acids. Germline V gives CDR1 KGHDR, CDR2 SFDVKD.

The V and J genes are TRBV19 and TRBJ2-5, with a possible D match to TRBD2 (7 bases). Trimming cost V 5 bases and J 5 bases, with 12 bases left between them. Germline V gene data show CDR1 as LNHDA and CDR2 as SQIVND (reference sequence). The CDR3 loop spans 13 amino acids. The CDR3: CASSRGAWETQYF. As DNA, the CDR3 is TGTGCCAGTAGTCGGGGGGCCTGGGAGACCCAGTACTTC.

The chain combines TRBV5-4 with TRBJ2-1; TRBD2 might be the D (6 bases). This CDR3 spans 16 amino acids. Germline assignment: CDR1 SGHNT and CDR2 YYREEE (reference sequence). V was cut by 2 bases and J by 9 bases, with 21 bases left in between. CDR3 sequence (DNA): TGTGCCAGCAGCTTTCGTTATTTGTTGGGAGGCGGTGAGCAGTTCTTC. Translating it yields CASSFRYLLGGGEQFF.

In this sample, this clonotype turned up many times. The gene calls are TRBV6-5 and TRBJ1-2, with no clear D. The germline V and J ends were trimmed by 0 bases and 4 bases, with 12 bases remaining between them. Germline V lookup: CDR1 MNHEY, CDR2 SVGAGI. CDR3 length: 15 residues. CDR3 in amino acids: CASSYSLAGFYGYTF. In DNA form, the CDR3 reads TGTGCCAGCAGTTACTCGTTAGCGGGTTTCTATGGCTACACCTTC.